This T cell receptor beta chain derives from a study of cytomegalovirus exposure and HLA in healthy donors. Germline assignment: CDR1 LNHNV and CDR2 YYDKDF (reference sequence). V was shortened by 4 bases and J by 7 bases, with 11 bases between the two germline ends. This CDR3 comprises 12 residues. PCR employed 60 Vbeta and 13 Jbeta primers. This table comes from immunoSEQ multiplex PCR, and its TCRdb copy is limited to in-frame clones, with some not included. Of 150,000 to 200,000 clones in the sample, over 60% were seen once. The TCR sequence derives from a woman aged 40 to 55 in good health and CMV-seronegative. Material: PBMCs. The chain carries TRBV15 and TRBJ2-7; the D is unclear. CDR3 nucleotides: TGTGCCACCAGCATTGCCGGCGGAGAGCAGTACGTC. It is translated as CATSIAGGEQYV.